What follows are 3 T cell receptor beta chains derived from one specimen sequenced in a study of blood T cell repertoires in COVID-19. Repertoires were generated with immunoSEQ multiplex PCR, while TCRdb's copy carries only in-frame clones and drops some. Of 250,000 to 300,000 clones listed, 70% to 90% are singletons. The sequenced sample was peripheral blood. These TCRs come from a woman in her sixties or seventies with acute or convalescent COVID-19.

CDR3 sequence: CASTLAPAAGLFF. DNA of the CDR3: TGTGCCAGCACCCTCGCCCCCGCCGCAGGGCTGTTTTTT. The V and J genes are TRBV2 and TRBJ2-2, with D unclear. Germline CDR1 reads SNHLY; CDR2 reads FYNNEI. The ends were cut back, 7 bases at V and 13 bases at J, with 19 bases in the middle. The CDR3 covers 13 residues.

This clone was seen once. The chain is built from TRBV10-2 and TRBJ1-1; 7 nucleotides agree with TRBD1. The V and J ends lost 6 bases and 3 bases, in that order; junction bases with no gene match: 4. The CDR3 contains 13 residues. The V gene's germline CDR1 is WSHSY and CDR2 SAAADI. CDR3 in amino acids: CASSLRGDTEAFF. The CDR3, as DNA: TGCGCCAGCAGCCTCAGGGGGGACACTGAAGCTTTCTTT.

V gene TRBV18 combines with J gene TRBJ1-5; 9 bases fit TRBD1. CDR1 KGHSH and CDR2 LQKENI come from the germline V gene. V lost 2 bases and J lost 3; bases outside the gene matches: 5. The CDR3 consists of 16 residues. The DNA for the CDR3 is TGTGCCAGCTCACCAGCGGGGACAGGGAACAATCAGCCCCAGCATTTT. Protein: CASSPAGTGNNQPQHF.